This T cell receptor beta chain was identified in a study of cytomegalovirus exposure and HLA in healthy donors. This CDR3 spans 13 amino acids. Trimming pared 1 base from V and 1 base from J, leaving 4 bases between. Germline CDR1 is SGHRS and CDR2 is YFSETQ. This clone occurred a few times. Antigen specificity is unknown. The same CDR3 is also encoded by other DNA sequences in this sample. General study findings and limits: In a later analysis, TCR beta V- and J-gene trimming was associated with a missense DCLRE1C variant.

The PCR employed 60 Vbeta primers together with 13 Jbeta primers. Some clones are missing from TCRdb's copy, which holds only in-frame ones; the method was immunoSEQ multiplex PCR. The sample yields approximately 290,000 clones, 80% seen once. The sequenced sample consisted of PBMCs. The clonotype originates from a girl between 2 and 10 years old in good health and CMV-seronegative. V gene TRBV5-1 combines with J gene TRBJ2-3; D ambiguous. The CDR3 is CASSLRGTDTQYF. CDR3 DNA: TGCGCCAGCAGCTTGCGGGGCACAGATACGCAGTATTTT.